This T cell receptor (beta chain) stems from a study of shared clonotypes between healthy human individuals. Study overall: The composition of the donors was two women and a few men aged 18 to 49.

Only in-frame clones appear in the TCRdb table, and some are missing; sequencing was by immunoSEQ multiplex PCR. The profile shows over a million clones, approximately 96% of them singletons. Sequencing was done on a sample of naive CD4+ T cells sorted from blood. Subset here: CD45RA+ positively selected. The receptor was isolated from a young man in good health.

The CDR3 DNA follows: TGTGCCAGTAGTAGGAACTACGAGCAGTACTTC. It encodes CASSRNYEQYF. The V call is TRBV19, the J call TRBJ2-7; the D is unclear. V lost 4 bases and J 3 bases, leaving 4 bases between the germline ends. Looked up from germline, CDR1 is LNHDA and CDR2 is SQIVND (reference sequence). There are 11 residues in the CDR3.